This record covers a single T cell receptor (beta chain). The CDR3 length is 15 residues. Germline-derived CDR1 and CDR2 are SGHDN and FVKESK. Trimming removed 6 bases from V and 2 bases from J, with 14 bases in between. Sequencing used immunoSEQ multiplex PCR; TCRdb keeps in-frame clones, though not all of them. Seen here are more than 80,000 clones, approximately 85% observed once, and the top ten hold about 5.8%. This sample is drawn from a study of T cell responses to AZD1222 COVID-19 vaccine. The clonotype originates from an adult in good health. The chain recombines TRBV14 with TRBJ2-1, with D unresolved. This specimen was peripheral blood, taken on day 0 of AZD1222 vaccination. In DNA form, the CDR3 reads TGTGCCAGCAGACTAAGGGTGGGGACCTACAATGAGCAGTTCTTC. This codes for CASRLRVGTYNEQFF.